The rows below give T cell receptor beta chains drawn from one sample of a study of blood T cell repertoires in COVID-19. The data were produced by immunoSEQ multiplex PCR, yet TCRdb's version contains in-frame clones alone and is incomplete. The sample includes about 300,000 clones, 75% to 90% of them seen just once. The source material was peripheral blood. The receptors here all came from a woman in her thirties or forties who had recovered from COVID-19. Both conserved end residues are trimmed from each CDR3. A D gene is named only where the DNA matches it firmly. The size field is filled for only some rows; it gives once, few, many or a size class.

size	J	V	D	CDR3
.	TRBJ2-3	TRBV5-1	.	ASSWQDGGTDTQY
.	TRBJ1-5	TRBV12-3/TRBV12-4	.	ASSFPLGGPQH
.	TRBJ2-7	TRBV7-2	.	ASSYDRNLYEQY
.	TRBJ2-1	TRBV4-3	.	ASSQDLRVAYNEQF
.	TRBJ1-1	TRBV7-8	.	ASSPTPTGKGHTEAF
.	TRBJ2-7	TRBV6-5	TRBD2	ASSRLAGGLGQY
.	TRBJ1-1	TRBV5-4	.	ASSSRSEGSGTEAF
.	TRBJ2-1	TRBV2	TRBD2	ATQRGGGNEQF
.	TRBJ1-1	TRBV18	.	ASSEGPINTEAF
few	TRBJ1-1	TRBV9	.	ASSVGQGLNTEAF
.	TRBJ1-2	TRBV6-6	.	ASSLLWTQSPNYGYT
.	TRBJ1-2	TRBV10-3	TRBD1	AIRGTGENYGYT
.	TRBJ1-2	TRBV5-4	.	ASSLGEGESLYGYT
.	TRBJ1-3	TRBV30	.	AWSVNSRNTIY
.	TRBJ1-6	TRBV14	TRBD1	ASSPRRQGANGSPLH
.	TRBJ2-5	TRBV3-1/TRBV3-2	.	ASSHPTSRDVETQY
.	TRBJ2-1	TRBV7-2	.	ASSIYGGANEQF
.	TRBJ2-5	TRBV5-1	.	ASRGGGAQETQY
.	TRBJ2-3	TRBV5-1	.	ASSFRSAGTSTDTQY
.	TRBJ1-2	TRBV3-1/TRBV3-2	TRBD1	ASSPGQGDNRYT
.	TRBJ2-1	TRBV24-1	.	ATSALPGLGNNEQF
.	TRBJ2-2	TRBV5-5	.	ASSSGTLNTGELF
once	TRBJ1-1	TRBV5-6	.	ASSLHQRPEAF
.	TRBJ1-1	TRBV29-1	.	SAERGFMNTEAF
once	TRBJ2-1	TRBV5-1	TRBD2	ASSLVLAGFYNEQF
.	TRBJ1-1	TRBV6-5	TRBD1	AVGDRSTEAF
once	TRBJ2-5	TRBV7-2	.	ASSLALTSQETQY
.	TRBJ1-1	TRBV4-1	.	ASSHPITVNTEAF
.	TRBJ1-1	TRBV19	TRBD1	ASSNSGQGTEAF
.	TRBJ2-5	TRBV9	.	ASSNAGDKETQY
.	TRBJ1-4	TRBV7-6	TRBD1	ASSLTGSLVRNEKLF
.	TRBJ1-1	TRBV27	.	ASNSQGSEAF
.	TRBJ1-1	TRBV7-2	.	ASSLGDMRAF
.	TRBJ2-1	TRBV6-2/TRBV6-3	.	ASSYPRAGWNEQF
.	TRBJ2-1	TRBV11-2	.	ASSLDPGTHYNEQF
.	TRBJ1-1	TRBV29-1	TRBD1	SVGGTGYTEAF
.	TRBJ1-1	TRBV19	TRBD1	ASRPRTGATEAF
.	TRBJ2-7	TRBV13	.	ASSLRYEQY
few	TRBJ2-5	TRBV30	.	AWSVYGQETQY
.	TRBJ2-7	TRBV7-2	.	ASSLGPSYEQY
.	TRBJ2-4	TRBV15	.	ATSSAGVAKNIQY
.	TRBJ2-1	TRBV30	.	AWNRVRGYNEQF
.	TRBJ1-1	TRBV4-2	TRBD1	ASSQDPSGGQGLGEAF
.	TRBJ1-1	TRBV18	.	ASSPTDGAF
.	TRBJ1-5	TRBV23-1	.	ASRLPPWTATNQPQH
.	TRBJ1-4	TRBV18	.	ASSPPRPQRANEKLF
.	TRBJ1-2	TRBV10-3	TRBD1	AISDSTGKGYT
.	TRBJ1-2	TRBV4-2	.	ASSQLFSGLNT
.	TRBJ2-1	TRBV20-1	TRBD2	SASSGGDNEQF
.	TRBJ1-5	TRBV6-5	.	ASSPRENQPQH
.	TRBJ1-2	TRBV7-2	.	ASSLTGSVLLYGYT
.	TRBJ2-2	TRBV5-4	.	ASSFRVLTYTGELF
few	TRBJ2-5	TRBV12-5	.	ASGLGKADGETQY
.	TRBJ1-2	TRBV6-5	.	ATTSPRFANYGYT